These 14 T cell receptor beta chains originate from one sample sequenced in a study of identical twins. MiXCR, applied by TCRdb to the 5' RACE reads, yields one record per CDR3 protein. The sample has around 690,000 distinct CDR3 sequences, approximately 22% seen once. A further study also used this sample, focusing on T cells expressing NK-cell markers.

The source material was PBMCs. The receptor set was obtained from a woman aged 18-30 years in good health.

This clonotype showed up many times. The chain carries TRBV12-3 or TRBV12-4 and TRBJ1-1, with D hard to call. Trimming removed 6 bases at V and 7 bases at J, with 18 bases between. The CDR3 length is 14 residues. CDR3: CASSPGRGEDEAFF. The CDR3 nucleotides read TGTGCCAGCAGCCCCGGGCGGGGAGAGGATGAAGCTTTCTTT.

The V call is TRBV29-1, the J call TRBJ2-5; D remains unclear. CDR3 length: 12 amino acids. The germline V and J ends were trimmed by 6 bases and 5 bases, with 13 bases remaining between them. In germline, CDR1 is SQVTM, CDR2 ANQGSEA. CDR3 nucleotides: TGCAGCGTCGGACGGAGATGGGAGACCCAGTACTTC. Its translation is CSVGRRWETQYF.

This clonotype was detected only a few times. The rearrangement uses TRBV3-1 and TRBJ2-4; 7 nucleotides align to TRBD1. Germline V lookup: CDR1 LGHDT, CDR2 YNNKEL (reference sequence). This CDR3 contains 12 residues. The J segment lost 11 bases and the V segment lost 1 base, leaving 2 bases of the junction unmatched. In nucleotides, the CDR3 is TGTGCCAGCAGCCAAGCCGGGACAGTTCAGTACTTC. This encodes CASSQAGTVQYF.

The chain combines TRBV10-1 with TRBJ2-7; D possibly uses TRBD1 or TRBD2 (5 bases each). CDR3 length: 12 amino acids. The V and J ends lost 8 bases and 8 bases respectively, with 16 bases between them. Germline CDR1 WNHNN, CDR2 SYGVQD (reference sequence). Here the CDR3 reads CASGGTIGQQYF. In DNA, the CDR3 is TGCGCCAGCGGGGGTACGATTGGCCAGCAGTACTTC.

The V gene is TRBV19, the J gene TRBJ1-2, with D hard to call. The CDR3 runs 16 residues. The germline V gene has CDR1 LNHDA and CDR2 SQIVND (reference sequence). V lost 1 base and J lost 4, with 16 bases in between. Here the CDR3 reads CASSIGRRTEIYGYTF. CDR3 nucleotides: TGTGCCAGTAGTATAGGTCGGCGGACGGAGATCTATGGCTACACCTTC.

The chain uses TRBV6-2 or TRBV6-3 and TRBJ2-3; 9 positions match TRBD1. The J segment lost 4 bases and the V segment lost 2 bases, leaving 10 bases of the junction unmatched. Germline loops: CDR1 MNHEY, CDR2 SVGEGT. CDR3 length: 17 amino acids. CDR3 loop: CASSYPLTGGLADTQYF. The CDR3, as DNA: TGTGCCAGCAGTTACCCCCTGACAGGGGGGCTTGCAGATACGCAGTATTTT.

V usage is TRBV6-5 and J usage is TRBJ1-2; D is possibly TRBD1 (6 bases). The CDR3 has 13 residues. Germline V gene data show CDR1 as MNHEY and CDR2 as SVGAGI. V lost 4 bases, J lost 4 bases, and 10 bases lay in between. The DNA of the CDR3 is TGTGCCAGCAGTTGGACAGTGAGCTATGGCTACACCTTC. Protein product: CASSWTVSYGYTF.

The genes are TRBV4-1 and TRBJ2-2, with a possible D match to TRBD2 (7 bases). Looked up from germline, CDR1 is MGHRA and CDR2 is YSYEKL. Between the trimmed V and J ends, which lost 4 bases and 5 bases, there was a span of 17 bases. The CDR3 has 16 amino acids. CDR3 residues: CASSRGGGGRTGELFF. In nucleotides, the CDR3 is TGCGCCAGCAGCCGCGGGGGCGGCGGGAGAACCGGGGAGCTGTTTTTT.

This clonotype was observed a single time. The chain links TRBV5-1 to TRBJ2-7; D tentatively reads TRBD1 or TRBD2 (5 bases each). In germline, CDR1 is SGHRS, CDR2 YFSETQ. V lost 4 bases to trimming and J lost 6 bases, with 14 bases between them. CDR3 length: 13 amino acids. The CDR3 region is CASSPQGASEQYF. The CDR3 DNA reads as TGCGCCAGCAGCCCCCAGGGAGCCAGCGAGCAGTACTTC.

This chain uses TRBV7-8 with TRBJ2-7; no definite D call. The V end lost 2 bases, the J end lost 6 bases, and 17 bases lay between the germline ends. The CDR3 has 15 amino acids. Germline assignment: CDR1 SGHVS and CDR2 FQNEAQ. CDR3 region: CASSLQWLGKVEQYF. In DNA form, the CDR3 reads TGTGCCAGCAGCTTACAATGGCTAGGCAAAGTCGAGCAGTACTTC.

This clonotype was seen ten or more times. This chain connects TRBV6-5 to TRBJ2-1; the match to TRBD2 covers 7 bases. From germline, CDR1 is MNHEY and CDR2 SVGAGI. CDR3 length: 12 residues. Trimming cost V 4 bases and J 11 bases; bases outside gene matches: 5. The DNA for the CDR3 is TGTGCCAGCAGTTTAAAAGCGGGAAAGCAGTTCTTC. Residues: CASSLKAGKQFF.

This clonotype appeared a few times. The CDR3 region is CATAPYSYEQYF. CDR3 bases: TGTGCCACCGCCCCGTATTCCTACGAGCAGTACTTC. This rearrangement joins TRBV7-9 to TRBJ2-7; the D is unclear. Germline V gene sequence: CDR1 SEHNR, CDR2 FQNEAQ (reference sequence). V was cut by 10 bases and J by 1 base, with 11 bases left in between. The CDR3 contains 12 residues. The complete variable domain, with remaining parts taken from reference TRBV7-9 and TRBJ2-7, reads DTGVSQNPRHKITKRGQNVTFRCDPISEHNRLYWYRQTLGQGPEFLTYFQNEAQLEKSRLLSDRFSAERPKGSFSTLEIQRTEQGDSAMYLCATAPYSYEQYFGPGTRLTVT.

This clonotype appeared many times. The J gene is TRBJ2-7, the V gene TRBV6-5; D gene ambiguous. CDR1 is MNHEY, CDR2 SVGAGI, per germline. CDR3 size: 13 residues. V was trimmed by 4 bases and J by 1 base, leaving 8 bases between them. The CDR3 spells CASSWASSYEQYF. Here the CDR3 DNA reads TGTGCCAGCAGTTGGGCTTCATCCTACGAGCAGTACTTC.

This clonotype was counted ten times or more. The genes are TRBV29-1 and TRBJ1-1, with D unresolved. The CDR3 has 10 residues. CDR1 and CDR2 from the germline V gene are SQVTM and ANQGSEA. V was trimmed by 6 bases and J by 11 bases, leaving 13 bases between them. CDR3 sequence (DNA): TGCAGCGTCGGGTCCTCTCGGGCTTTCTTT. This sequence encodes CSVGSSRAFF. The entire variable domain, with the rest obtained from reference TRBV29-1 and TRBJ1-1, is as follows: SAVISQKPSRDICQRGTSLTIQCQVDSQVTMMFWYRQQPGQSLTLIATANQGSEATYESGFVIDKFPISRPNLTFSTLTVSNMSPEDSSIYLCSVGSSRAFFGQGTRLTVV.